This entry lists 30 T cell receptor beta chains sequenced from one sample in a study of control samples from healthy donors and cancer patients. Here immunoSEQ multiplex PCR was the method, and the copy in TCRdb shows in-frame clones only, minus some. In the table there are roughly 120,000 clones, less than 95% of which are singletons. The specimen was blood. The receptors shown here come from a man younger than 40 in good health.

The rearrangement links TRBV3-1 (or the pseudogene TRBV3-2) to TRBJ2-1; 9 nucleotides agree with TRBD2. V dropped 0 bases and J dropped 4; count of bases not matched to a gene: 4. The CDR3 spans 16 residues. Germline loops: CDR1 LGHDT, CDR2 YNNKEL (reference sequence). The CDR3 spells CASSQDLRGGYNEQFF. The CDR3 DNA follows: TGTGCCAGCAGCCAAGATTTGCGGGGGGGATACAATGAGCAGTTCTTC.

V gene TRBV6-5 combines with J gene TRBJ1-1, with a tentative D call TRBD1 (5 bases). Germline CDR1 and CDR2: MNHEY and SVGAGI. V lost 0 bases and J lost 8, with 10 bases in between. The CDR3 length is 13 residues. The CDR3 protein is CASSYSNRLEAFF. The CDR3 DNA reads TGTGCCAGCAGTTACTCGAACAGGCTGGAAGCTTTCTTT.

By proportion, this clone is medium-sized. V usage is TRBV6-1 and J usage is TRBJ1-5; D might be TRBD1 (5 bases). In germline, CDR1 is MNHNS, CDR2 SASEGT. This CDR3 spans 16 amino acids. Trimming left V 0 bases short and J 2 bases short, with 11 bases between. This CDR3 is CASSEALGTGNQPQHF. The CDR3 DNA reads as TGTGCCAGCAGTGAAGCGCTAGGGACGGGCAATCAGCCCCAGCATTTT.

V gene TRBV19 combines with J gene TRBJ1-3; D is undetermined. Trimming stripped 5 bases from V and 2 bases from J, with 7 bases between. The CDR3 contains 13 residues. Germline values: CDR1 LNHDA, CDR2 SQIVND (reference sequence). For the CDR3, the DNA is TGTGCCAGTAGTCTTCGAGCTGGAAACACCATATATTTT. It specifies CASSLRAGNTIYF.

The chain joins TRBV30 to TRBJ2-7; no clear D gene. CDR1 and CDR2 from the germline V gene are GTSNPN and SVGIG (reference sequence). The V end lost 1 base, the J end lost 3 bases, and 7 bases lay between the germline ends. The CDR3 runs to 12 residues. CDR3: CAWSGRNYEQYF. CDR3 coding DNA: TGTGCCTGGAGTGGAAGAAACTACGAGCAGTACTTC.

The V call is TRBV11-3, the J call TRBJ2-7, with TRBD1 as a possible D gene (7 bases). Looked up from germline, CDR1 is SGHNT and CDR2 is YENEEA. The CDR3 runs to 12 residues. Trimming shortened V by 4 bases and J by 6 bases, and 10 bases separated the two germline ends. DNA of the CDR3: TGTGCCAGCAGCTACAGGGGAGGCGAGCAGTACTTC. Translation gives CASSYRGGEQYF.

In this sample, this clone turned up once. The rearrangement links TRBV6-1 to TRBJ1-5; D is ambiguous. V was shortened by 2 bases and J by 1 base, with 15 bases between the two germline ends. The CDR3 is 17 residues long. In germline, CDR1 is MNHNS, CDR2 SASEGT. Here the CDR3 DNA reads TGTGCCAGCAGTGAATTCGTTTCCGCCAGAAGCAATCAGCCCCAGCATTTT. This sequence encodes CASSEFVSARSNQPQHF.

The V call is TRBV12-3 or TRBV12-4, the J call TRBJ1-2, with D unclear. The CDR3 has 13 residues. V lost 3 bases and J 2 bases, leaving 7 bases between the germline ends. CDR3 protein: CASSFGQNYGYTF. In nucleotides, the CDR3 is TGTGCCAGCAGTTTTGGGCAGAACTATGGCTACACCTTC.

This clone occurred once. The chain carries TRBV7-2 and TRBJ2-5; the D gene is possibly TRBD1 (6 bases). Trimming took 3 bases from V and 5 from J, leaving 13 bases between them. Germline values: CDR1 SGHTA, CDR2 FQGNSA. The CDR3 runs 14 residues. The DNA for the CDR3 is TGTGCCAGCAGCTTGTCCCGGACAGTTGAGACCCAGTACTTC. Its protein is CASSLSRTVETQYF.

The rearrangement links TRBV4-1 to TRBJ2-7, with D hard to call. There are 14 residues in the CDR3. CDR1 is MGHRA and CDR2 is YSYEKL in the germline V gene. Trimming removed 0 bases from V and 2 bases from J, with 8 bases in between. CDR3 coding DNA: TGCGCCAGCAGCCAAGATCCAGGACCCTACGAGCAGTACTTC. This encodes CASSQDPGPYEQYF.

The V call is TRBV30, the J call TRBJ1-2; D unclear. From germline, CDR1 is GTSNPN and CDR2 SVGIG (reference sequence). There are 15 residues in the CDR3. With 0 bases removed from V and 4 bases from J, the gap between germline ends came to 15 bases. The CDR3 sequence is CAWSVTGGTLYGYTF. The CDR3 DNA follows: TGTGCCTGGAGTGTAACGGGTGGAACCCTCTATGGCTACACCTTC.

V usage is TRBV20-1 and J usage is TRBJ1-1, with D uncertain. CDR3 length equals 11 residues. Germline CDR1 is DFQATT and CDR2 is SNEGSKA (reference sequence). As DNA, the CDR3 is TGCATCCCATGGGGGAACACTGAAGCTTTCTTT. Residues: CIPWGNTEAFF.

The chain recombines TRBV11-2 with TRBJ2-7; weak D call: TRBD1 (5 bases). This CDR3 comprises 15 residues. Trimming cost V 0 bases and J 4 bases, with 13 bases left between them. Per the germline V gene, CDR1 is SGHAT and CDR2 is FQNNGV. The CDR3 loop is CASSLDRQSLYEQYF. The CDR3 DNA sequence: TGTGCCAGCAGCTTAGACCGACAGTCCCTTTACGAGCAGTACTTC.

The CDR3 region has the DNA TGCAGCGCGCGTGGGACAGGCCCCAATCAGCCCCAGCATTTT. Amino acids: CSARGTGPNQPQHF. The chain has TRBV29-1 and TRBJ1-5, with 8 bases aligning to TRBD1. J lost 3 bases, V lost 7 bases, and 8 bases had no gene match. CDR1 and CDR2 from the germline V gene are SQVTM and ANQGSEA. This CDR3 comprises 14 residues.

The chain is built from TRBV4-3 and TRBJ1-3; D gene uncertain. Trimming removed 1 base at V and 4 bases at J, with 8 bases between. This CDR3 contains 14 residues. Per the germline V gene, CDR1 is LGHNA and CDR2 is YSLEER. CDR3 bases: TGCGCCAGCAGCCAAGTAGGTCAGGGAAACACCATATATTTT. Translation: CASSQVGQGNTIYF.

The J gene is TRBJ2-1, the V gene TRBV7-2; either TRBD1 or TRBD2 may supply D (7 bases each). Trimming cost V 5 bases and J 9 bases, with 14 bases left between them. This CDR3 is built from 13 residues. Germline CDR1 SGHTA, CDR2 FQGNSA. The CDR3 is CASSPGGGIEQFF. CDR3 sequence (DNA): TGTGCCAGCAGCCCAGGGGGGGGGATTGAGCAGTTCTTC.

The V and J genes are TRBV5-1 and TRBJ1-2; a possible D gene is TRBD1 (5 bases). The germline CDR1 and CDR2 sequences are SGHRS and YFSETQ. CDR3 size: 14 residues. The V end lost 2 bases, the J end lost 6 bases, and 14 bases lay between the germline ends. The CDR3 DNA follows: TGCGCCAGCAGCTTCAGGGATTTCGGGCATGGCTACACCTTC. Amino acid sequence: CASSFRDFGHGYTF.

The gene calls are TRBV5-8 and TRBJ1-5, with 9 bases fitting TRBD1. Germline V lookup: CDR1 SGHTS, CDR2 YDEGEE. Trimming removed 0 bases from V and 6 bases from J; junction bases left unmatched: 7. The length of the CDR3 is 16 residues. The CDR3 sequence: CASSLETGGWGQPQHF. CDR3 nucleotides: TGTGCCAGCAGCTTGGAAACAGGGGGCTGGGGTCAGCCCCAGCATTTT.

The genes are TRBV19 and TRBJ2-1, with a possible D match to TRBD1 (5 bases). Germline V gene sequence: CDR1 LNHDA, CDR2 SQIVND (reference sequence). V lost 5 bases, J lost 2 bases, and 10 bases lay in between. The CDR3 is made up of 14 amino acids. DNA of the CDR3: TGTGCCAGTAGTCTGGGGCTACCCTACAATGAGCAGTTCTTC. Encoded protein: CASSLGLPYNEQFF.

This chain links TRBV7-2 with TRBJ1-1; 7 positions match TRBD1. The CDR3 contains 18 residues. Germline CDR1 is SGHTA and CDR2 is FQGNSA. The junction had 12 bases not matched to a gene; V was cut back by 1 base and J by 1 base. The CDR3 reads CASSLGTGQGGRNTEAFF. CDR3 nucleotides: TGTGCCAGCAGCTTAGGTACGGGACAAGGGGGCCGGAACACTGAAGCTTTCTTT.

The chain joins TRBV28 to TRBJ2-5, with TRBD2 matching over 9 bases. V shed 5 bases and J 5 bases; nucleotides not matched to a gene: 6. The CDR3 spans 14 residues. The germline V gene encodes CDR1 MDHEN and CDR2 SYDVKM. CDR3 sequence reads: CASSGGGGAETQYF. For the CDR3, the DNA is TGTGCCAGCAGTGGCGGCGGGGGGGCCGAGACCCAGTACTTC.

The chain is built from TRBV6-6 and TRBJ1-1, with D unresolved. Germline-derived CDR1 and CDR2 are MNHNY and SVGAGI (reference sequence). V was cut by 6 bases and J by 1 base, with 6 bases left in between. The length of the CDR3 is 12 residues. As DNA, the CDR3 is TGTGCCAGCAGAGTCAGGAACACTGAAGCTTTCTTT. Its protein is CASRVRNTEAFF.

The rearrangement uses TRBV9 and TRBJ2-3; 8 bases match TRBD2. The trim removed 4 bases at V and 1 base at J, leaving 5 bases unmatched. Germline-derived CDR1 and CDR2 are SGDLS and YYNGEE. The CDR3 spans 15 residues. CDR3 sequence (DNA): TGTGCCAGCAGCCCTAGCGGGTACGGCACAGATACGCAGTATTTT. Translation gives CASSPSGYGTDTQYF.

V and J are TRBV7-9 and TRBJ1-1, with 8 bases fitting TRBD1. CDR3 length equals 15 residues. Germline CDR1 SEHNR, CDR2 FQNEAQ (reference sequence). V was clipped by 1 base and J by 7 bases; unmatched bases: 8. CDR3 region: CASSLGGGGQDEAFF. CDR3 sequence (DNA): TGTGCCAGCAGCTTAGGGGGAGGGGGACAGGATGAAGCTTTCTTT.

The chain has TRBV6-5 and TRBJ1-1, with a possible D match to TRBD1 (5 bases). The CDR3 consists of 14 residues. Trimming took 0 bases from V and 7 from J, leaving 12 bases between them. The germline V gene has CDR1 MNHEY and CDR2 SVGAGI. The DNA for the CDR3 is TGTGCCAGCAGTTACTCCCGGGACGCTTATGAAGCTTTCTTT. Translation: CASSYSRDAYEAFF.

This clone was observed a single time. The rearrangement joins TRBV18 to TRBJ1-3; 9 bases map to TRBD1. The CDR3 consists of 17 residues. Germline trimming cut 7 bases from V and 0 bases from J; bases unmatched to any gene: 10. In germline, CDR1 is KGHSH, CDR2 LQKENI. CDR3 sequence (DNA): TGTGCCAGCTTCACCCGGGACAGGGCATACTCTGGAAACACCATATATTTT. Translated: CASFTRDRAYSGNTIYF.

The rearrangement links TRBV11-2 to TRBJ1-1, with 7 positions matching TRBD1. V lost 4 bases to trimming and J lost 8 bases; unmatched junction nucleotides: 4. The CDR3 covers 12 residues. Per germline, CDR1 SGHAT and CDR2 FQNNGV. The CDR3 nucleotides are TGTGCCAGCAGCTCCGGGACAGCCGAAGCTTTCTTT. It encodes CASSSGTAEAFF. The whole variable domain, remainder taken from reference TRBV11-2 and TRBJ1-1, is EAGVAQSPRYKIIEKRQSVAFWCNPISGHATLYWYQQILGQGPKLLIQFQNNGVVDDSQLPKDRFSAERLKGVDSTLKIQPAKLEDSAVYLCASSSGTAEAFFGQGTRLTVV.

The rearrangement uses TRBV27 and TRBJ2-5, with 11 bases aligning to TRBD1. The V and J ends lost 3 bases and 5 bases, in that order; junction bases with no gene match: 14. This CDR3 spans 18 amino acids. Germline V lookup: CDR1 MNHEY, CDR2 SMNVEV (reference sequence). Here the CDR3 DNA reads TGTGCCAGCAGTTTGGGACAGGGGGGTCCTCCAGATAAGGAGACCCAGTACTTC. Its protein is CASSLGQGGPPDKETQYF.

The chain carries TRBV7-9 and TRBJ2-7; TRBD1 matches 9 bases. After removal of 5 bases from V and 0 bases from J, the junction contained 5 bases not matched to a gene. Germline CDR1 reads SEHNR; CDR2 reads FQNEAQ (reference sequence). CDR3 length equals 15 residues. CDR3 DNA sequence: TGTGCCAGCAGCCGGGACAGGGCGAGCTCCTACGAGCAGTACTTC. The encoded protein is CASSRDRASSYEQYF. Variable domain in full (rest from reference TRBV7-9 and TRBJ2-7): DTGVSQNPRHKITKRGQNVTFRCDPISEHNRLYWYRQTLGQGPEFLTYFQNEAQLEKSRLLSDRFSAERPKGSFSTLEIQRTEQGDSAMYLCASSRDRASSYEQYFGPGTRLTVT.

V usage is TRBV18 and J usage is TRBJ2-1, with TRBD1 as a possible D gene (6 bases). From germline, CDR1 is KGHSH and CDR2 LQKENI. V lost 4 bases to trimming and J lost 4 bases, with 8 bases between them. The length of the CDR3 is 13 residues. CDR3 coding DNA: TGTGCCAGCTCACTACAGGGTTACAATGAGCAGTTCTTC. Protein sequence: CASSLQGYNEQFF.